Each of the 20 T cell receptor beta chains below was sequenced from the same sample in a study of beta chain features in type 1 diabetes. General study points: The study found moderately but significantly shorter TCRB CDR3s in all four CD4+ subsets of Type 1 diabetes patients.

These receptors have no identified antigens. Of the isolated RNA, all was reverse transcribed, and so the sequenced material was expressed TCRB transcripts. Libraries were prepared by immunoSEQ multiplex PCR; TCRdb keeps only in-frame clonotypes and omits some of them. The sample yields around 710,000 clones, 12% seen once. The sequencing input was naive CD4+ T cells from blood. These receptors came from a man aged 25 to 40 with type 1 diabetes.

V is TRBV29-1 and J is TRBJ2-1; 10 bases are a match to TRBD2. This CDR3 is 17 amino acids long. Germline loops: CDR1 SQVTM, CDR2 ANQGSEA. V shed 4 bases, J shed 0 bases, and the junction held 9 bases outside the gene matches. The CDR3 sequence is CSVVVAGGISSYNEQFF. The CDR3 nucleotides are TGCAGCGTTGTGGTAGCGGGGGGAATAAGCTCCTACAATGAGCAGTTCTTC.

This clone was counted a few times. The J gene is TRBJ1-4, the V gene TRBV10-3; tentative D call: TRBD1 (5 bases). The CDR3 totals 16 residues. Germline-derived CDR1 and CDR2 are ENHRY and SYGVKD. The V gene lost 0 bases and the J gene lost 0 bases, with 8 bases spanning the gap. The CDR3 DNA sequence: TGTGCCATCAGTGAGTCCTTCAGGGCAACTAATGAAAAACTGTTTTTT. Translated: CAISESFRATNEKLFF.

The J gene is TRBJ2-5, the V gene TRBV7-9; tentatively, D is TRBD1 (5 bases). Per germline, CDR1 SEHNR and CDR2 FQNEAQ (reference sequence). CDR3 length: 14 residues. V shed 5 bases and J shed 4 bases, with 14 bases lying between them. The DNA for the CDR3 is TGTGCCAGCAGCACCGCATGGGGCCCAGAGACCCAGTACTTC. Protein: CASSTAWGPETQYF.

This chain uses TRBV11-2 with TRBJ1-1, with 10 positions matching TRBD1. Germline loops: CDR1 SGHAT, CDR2 FQNNGV. V gave up 5 bases and J gave up 5 bases; unmatched junction bases: 5. This CDR3 has 14 amino acids. DNA for the CDR3: TGTGCCAGCAGCCGGGACAGGGGACGGACTGAAGCTTTCTTT. Translation gives CASSRDRGRTEAFF.

Only a few counts were recorded for this clone. V is TRBV5-4 and J is TRBJ2-1; maybe TRBD2 (6 bases). The CDR3 spans 16 residues. Looked up from germline, CDR1 is SGHNT and CDR2 is YYREEE (reference sequence). V was clipped by 5 bases and J by 0 bases, with 15 bases between them. The CDR3 is CASRGGTAASYNEQFF. The CDR3 DNA follows: TGTGCCAGCAGGGGCGGGACGGCCGCCTCCTACAATGAGCAGTTCTTC.

V usage is TRBV6-6 and J usage is TRBJ1-6; the match to TRBD1 covers 7 bases. Germline V CDR1 and CDR2: MNHNY, SVGAGI (reference sequence). CDR3 length: 15 amino acids. The V segment lost 5 bases and the J segment 8 bases; nucleotides outside the gene matches: 9. The CDR3 sequence: CASSGDSPDYSPLHF. DNA for the CDR3: TGTGCCAGCAGTGGGGACAGTCCGGATTATTCACCCCTCCACTTT.

This clone was recorded a few times. The V and J genes are TRBV29-1 and TRBJ2-3, with D uncertain. V was trimmed by 4 bases and J by 6 bases, leaving 11 bases between them. The length of the CDR3 is 12 residues. Germline V gene data show CDR1 as SQVTM and CDR2 as ANQGSEA. The CDR3 DNA is TGCAGCGTTGGGGGTCATGAGGATACGCAGTATTTT. Translation: CSVGGHEDTQYF.

This clone was counted at least ten times. The chain uses TRBV14 and TRBJ1-1, with D hard to call. Germline CDR1 SGHDN, CDR2 FVKESK. V gave up 0 bases and J gave up 4 bases, with 9 bases separating them. This CDR3 region has 14 residues. The CDR3: CASSQDYTFTEAFF. The DNA for the CDR3 is TGTGCCAGCAGCCAAGATTACACCTTCACTGAAGCTTTCTTT.

The chain employs TRBV7-9 and TRBJ1-5, with D maybe TRBD1 (5 bases). Trimming took 2 bases from V and 3 from J, leaving 8 bases between them. Per the germline V gene, CDR1 is SEHNR and CDR2 is FQNEAQ (reference sequence). The length of the CDR3 is 14 residues. CDR3 sequence reads: CASSLIGDNQPQHF. CDR3 nucleotide sequence: TGTGCCAGCAGCTTAATAGGGGACAATCAGCCCCAGCATTTT.

In this sample, this clone turned up a few times. This rearrangement joins TRBV6-5 to TRBJ2-7; a weak D match, TRBD1 (5 bases). The CDR3 sequence is 14 residues long. Trimming removed 5 bases at V and 0 bases at J, with 11 bases between. CDR1 and CDR2 from the germline V gene are MNHEY and SVGAGI. The CDR3 reads CASSPLDTSYEQYF. The CDR3 DNA sequence: TGTGCCAGCAGTCCCTTGGACACCTCCTACGAGCAGTACTTC.

This chain links TRBV30 with TRBJ1-5; 7 bases agree with TRBD1. V shed 4 bases, J shed 4 bases, and the junction held 4 bases outside the gene matches. The CDR3 covers 13 residues. Per germline, CDR1 GTSNPN and CDR2 SVGIG (reference sequence). The CDR3 protein is CAWNRGPNQPQHF. Written as DNA, the CDR3 is TGTGCCTGGAACAGGGGTCCAAATCAGCCCCAGCATTTT.

The rearrangement joins TRBV7-2 to TRBJ1-4, with D maybe TRBD1 (6 bases). V lost 5 bases to trimming and J lost 0 bases, with 13 bases between them. Germline-derived CDR1 and CDR2 are SGHTA and FQGNSA. This CDR3 is built from 16 residues. CDR3 nucleotides: TGTGCCAGCAGCCGCCAATACAGGGCAACTAATGAAAAACTGTTTTTT. Translation: CASSRQYRATNEKLFF.

This sequence joins TRBV9 and TRBJ2-1; D possibly uses TRBD1 or TRBD2 (5 bases each). The CDR3 is made up of 16 amino acids. In germline, CDR1 is SGDLS, CDR2 YYNGEE. V dropped 0 bases and J dropped 0 bases, with 10 bases sitting between them. CDR3 bases: TGTGCCAGCAGCGTAGGGGACCGAAGCTCCTACAATGAGCAGTTCTTC. It encodes CASSVGDRSSYNEQFF.

The chain carries TRBV7-2 and TRBJ1-6, with a tentative D call TRBD1 (6 bases). CDR3 length equals 16 residues. The germline V gene has CDR1 SGHTA and CDR2 FQGNSA. V gave up 3 bases and J gave up 5 bases, with 14 bases separating them. The CDR3, as DNA: TGTGCCAGCAGCTTTGCCGACAGGCTAAATAATTCACCCCTCCACTTT. This gives the protein CASSFADRLNNSPLHF.

This clone occurred a few times. The J gene is TRBJ1-6, the V gene TRBV2, with D hard to call. V was shortened by 3 bases and J by 10 bases, with 16 bases between the two germline ends. The CDR3 contains 15 residues. CDR1 is SNHLY, CDR2 FYNNEI, per germline. The CDR3 loop is CASSDREGEGSPLHF. CDR3 DNA sequence: TGTGCCAGCAGTGATAGAGAGGGTGAAGGATCACCCCTCCACTTT.

This chain connects TRBV28 to TRBJ2-7; D uncertain. Between the trimmed V and J ends, which lost 5 bases and 4 bases, there was a span of 15 bases. The CDR3 has 14 residues. CDR1 and CDR2 from the germline V gene are MDHEN and SYDVKM. CDR3 nucleotides: TGTGCCAGCAGTACTGCCGTGGTTGGGTACGAGCAGTACTTC. Translated, it gives CASSTAVVGYEQYF.

The V and J genes are TRBV19 and TRBJ2-3; 7 bases map to TRBD2. V was clipped by 3 bases and J by 1 base; unmatched bases: 16. The germline CDR1 and CDR2 sequences are LNHDA and SQIVND (reference sequence). The CDR3 extends over 19 amino acids. In nucleotides, the CDR3 is TGTGCCAGTAGTATCCGCCCTTCTTGGGGGGGAGGCCGCACAGATACGCAGTATTTT. Translation gives CASSIRPSWGGGRTDTQYF.

The gene calls are TRBV9 and TRBJ2-5; 7 bases match TRBD1. From germline, CDR1 is SGDLS and CDR2 YYNGEE. This CDR3 is built from 11 residues. J gave up 9 bases and V 3 bases, and 2 bases lay outside the gene matches. Here the CDR3 DNA reads TGTGCCAGCAGCGAGGGGACAGCCCAGTACTTC. This translates into CASSEGTAQYF. Filled out from reference TRBV9 and TRBJ2-5, the complete variable domain reads DSGVTQTPKHLITATGQRVTLRCSPRSGDLSVYWYQQSLDQGLQFLIQYYNGEERAKGNILERFSAQQFPDLHSELNLSSLELGDSALYFCASSEGTAQYFGPGTRLLVL.

V is TRBV11-2 and J is TRBJ1-1; D unresolved. The CDR3 runs to 11 residues. V was cut by 0 bases and J by 7 bases, with 3 bases left in between. Germline CDR1 SGHAT, CDR2 FQNNGV. CDR3 residues: CASSLDNEAFF. The CDR3 region has the DNA TGTGCCAGCAGCTTAGACAATGAAGCTTTCTTT.

J is TRBJ2-7 and V is TRBV6-1, with D perhaps matching TRBD1 or TRBD2 (5 bases each). V dropped 5 bases and J dropped 6 bases, with 17 bases sitting between them. Germline CDR1 MNHNS, CDR2 SASEGT. This CDR3 has 14 residues. CDR3 amino acids: CASSLSGGGREQYF. The CDR3 DNA sequence: TGTGCCAGCAGTTTATCTGGGGGTGGACGCGAGCAGTACTTC.